The clone carrying this T cell receptor (beta chain) turned up a few times. The length of the CDR3 is 14 residues. V dropped 4 bases and J dropped 6 bases, with 13 bases sitting between them. In germline, CDR1 is SGHTA, CDR2 FQGNSA. Data came from immunoSEQ multiplex PCR; TCRdb stores just in-frame clones and leaves some out. The sample has some 140,000 clones, 84% seen once. The record originates from a study of cytomegalovirus exposure and HLA in healthy donors. This sequence joins TRBV7-2 and TRBJ1-5, with D possibly matching TRBD1 (6 bases). The clonotype originates from a woman in her 30s in good health and CMV-seronegative. Sequenced material: PBMCs. The CDR3 DNA reads as TGTGCCAGCAGCTGGACCGGGACAAGTCAGCCCCAGCATTTT. Translating gives CASSWTGTSQPQHF.